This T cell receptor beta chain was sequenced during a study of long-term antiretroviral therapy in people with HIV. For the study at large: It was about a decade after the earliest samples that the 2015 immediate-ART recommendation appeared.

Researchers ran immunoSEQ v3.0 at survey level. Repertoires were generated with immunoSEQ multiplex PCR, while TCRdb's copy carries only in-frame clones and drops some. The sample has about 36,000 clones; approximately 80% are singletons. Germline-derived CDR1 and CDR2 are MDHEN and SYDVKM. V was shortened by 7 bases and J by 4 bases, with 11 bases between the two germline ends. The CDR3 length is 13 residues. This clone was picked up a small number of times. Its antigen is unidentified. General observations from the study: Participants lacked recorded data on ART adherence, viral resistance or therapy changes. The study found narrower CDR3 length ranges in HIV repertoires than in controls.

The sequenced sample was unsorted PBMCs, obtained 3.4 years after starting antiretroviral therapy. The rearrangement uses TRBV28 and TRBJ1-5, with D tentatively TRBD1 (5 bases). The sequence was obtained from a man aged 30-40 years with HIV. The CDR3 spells CASTQGANQPQHF. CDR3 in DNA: TGTGCCAGCACCCAAGGGGCAAATCAGCCCCAGCATTTT. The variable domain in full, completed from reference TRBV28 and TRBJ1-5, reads DVKVTQSSRYLVKRTGEKVFLECVQDMDHENMFWYRQDPGLGLRLIYFSYDVKMKEKGDIPEGYSVSREKKERFSLILESASTNQTSMYLCASTQGANQPQHFGDGTRLSIL.